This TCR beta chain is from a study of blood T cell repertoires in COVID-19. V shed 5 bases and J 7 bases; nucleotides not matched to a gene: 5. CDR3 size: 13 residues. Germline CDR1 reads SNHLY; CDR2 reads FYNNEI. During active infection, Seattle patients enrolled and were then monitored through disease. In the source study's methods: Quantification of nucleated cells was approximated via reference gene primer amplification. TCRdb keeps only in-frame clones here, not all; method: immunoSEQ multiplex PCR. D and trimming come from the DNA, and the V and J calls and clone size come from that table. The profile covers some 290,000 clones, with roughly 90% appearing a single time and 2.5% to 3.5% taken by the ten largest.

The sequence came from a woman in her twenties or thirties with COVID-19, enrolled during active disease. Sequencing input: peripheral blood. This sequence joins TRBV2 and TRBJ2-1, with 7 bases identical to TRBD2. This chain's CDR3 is CASSIVGGNEQFF. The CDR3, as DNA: TGTGCCAGCAGTATTGTCGGGGGGAATGAGCAGTTCTTC.